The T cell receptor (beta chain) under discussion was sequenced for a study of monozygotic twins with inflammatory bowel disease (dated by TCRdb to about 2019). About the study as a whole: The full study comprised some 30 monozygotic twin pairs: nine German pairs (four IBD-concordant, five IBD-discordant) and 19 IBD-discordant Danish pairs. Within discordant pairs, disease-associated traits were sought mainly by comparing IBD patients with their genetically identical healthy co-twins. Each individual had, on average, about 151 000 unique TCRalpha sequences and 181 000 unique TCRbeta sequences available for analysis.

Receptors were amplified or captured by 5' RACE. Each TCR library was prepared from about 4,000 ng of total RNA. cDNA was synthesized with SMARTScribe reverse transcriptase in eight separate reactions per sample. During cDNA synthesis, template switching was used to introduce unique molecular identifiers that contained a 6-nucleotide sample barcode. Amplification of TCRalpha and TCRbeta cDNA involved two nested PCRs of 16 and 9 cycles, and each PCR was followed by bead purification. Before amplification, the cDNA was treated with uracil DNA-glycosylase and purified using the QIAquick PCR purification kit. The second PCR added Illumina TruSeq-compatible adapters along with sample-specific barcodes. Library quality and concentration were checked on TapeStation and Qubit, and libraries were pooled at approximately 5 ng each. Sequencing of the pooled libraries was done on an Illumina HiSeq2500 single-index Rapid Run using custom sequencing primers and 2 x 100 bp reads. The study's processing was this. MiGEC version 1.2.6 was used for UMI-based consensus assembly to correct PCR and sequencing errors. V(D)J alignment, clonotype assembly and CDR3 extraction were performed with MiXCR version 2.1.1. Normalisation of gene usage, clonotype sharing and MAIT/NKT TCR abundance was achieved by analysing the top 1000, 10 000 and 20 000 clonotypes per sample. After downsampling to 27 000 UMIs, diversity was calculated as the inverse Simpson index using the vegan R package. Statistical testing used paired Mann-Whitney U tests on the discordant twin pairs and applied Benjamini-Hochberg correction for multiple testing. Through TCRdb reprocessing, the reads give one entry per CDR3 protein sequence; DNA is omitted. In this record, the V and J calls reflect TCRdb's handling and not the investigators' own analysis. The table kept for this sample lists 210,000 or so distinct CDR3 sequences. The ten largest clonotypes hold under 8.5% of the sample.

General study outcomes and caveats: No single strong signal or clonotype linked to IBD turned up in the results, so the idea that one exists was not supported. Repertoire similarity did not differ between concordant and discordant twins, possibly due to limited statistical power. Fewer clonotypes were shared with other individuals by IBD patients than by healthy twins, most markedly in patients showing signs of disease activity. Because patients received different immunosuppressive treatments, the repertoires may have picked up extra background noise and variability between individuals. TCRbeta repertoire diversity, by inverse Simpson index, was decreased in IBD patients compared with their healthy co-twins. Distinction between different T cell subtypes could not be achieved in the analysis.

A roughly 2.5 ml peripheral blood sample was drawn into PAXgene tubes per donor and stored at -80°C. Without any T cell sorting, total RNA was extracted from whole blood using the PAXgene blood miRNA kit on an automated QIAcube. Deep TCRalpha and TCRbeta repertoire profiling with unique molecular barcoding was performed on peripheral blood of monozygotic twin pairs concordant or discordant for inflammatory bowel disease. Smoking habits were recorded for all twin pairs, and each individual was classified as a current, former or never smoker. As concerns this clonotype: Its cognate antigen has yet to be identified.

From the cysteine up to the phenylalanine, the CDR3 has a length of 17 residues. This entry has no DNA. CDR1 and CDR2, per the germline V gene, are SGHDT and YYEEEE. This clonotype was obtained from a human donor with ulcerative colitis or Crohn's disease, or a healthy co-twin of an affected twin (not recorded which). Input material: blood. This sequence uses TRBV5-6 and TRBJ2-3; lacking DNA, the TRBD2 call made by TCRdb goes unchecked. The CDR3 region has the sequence CASSFEFSGRVPDTQYF.